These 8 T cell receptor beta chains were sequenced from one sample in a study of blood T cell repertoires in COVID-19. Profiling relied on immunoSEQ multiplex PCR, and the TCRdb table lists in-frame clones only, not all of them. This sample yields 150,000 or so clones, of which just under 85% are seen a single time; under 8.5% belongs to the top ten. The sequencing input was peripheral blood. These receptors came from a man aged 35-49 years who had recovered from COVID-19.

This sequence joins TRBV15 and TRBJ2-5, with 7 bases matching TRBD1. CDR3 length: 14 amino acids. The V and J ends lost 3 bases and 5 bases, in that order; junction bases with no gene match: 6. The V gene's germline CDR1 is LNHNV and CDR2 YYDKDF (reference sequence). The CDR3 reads CATSRRTGRETQYF. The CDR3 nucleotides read TGTGCCACCAGCAGGCGGACAGGCCGGGAGACCCAGTACTTC.

CDR3 nucleotides: TGTGCCAGCAGCCAAATACGGGGGGATAATTCACCCCTCCACTTT. It is translated as CASSQIRGDNSPLHF. V and J are TRBV14 and TRBJ1-6, with D maybe TRBD1 (5 bases). Germline CDR1 is SGHDN and CDR2 is FVKESK. This CDR3 comprises 15 residues. Trimming pared 2 bases from V and 5 bases from J, leaving 10 bases between. The full variable domain, with the rest looked up from reference TRBV14 and TRBJ1-6, is EAGVTQFPSHSVIEKGQTVTLRCDPISGHDNLYWYRRVMGKEIKFLLHFVKESKQDESGMPNNRFLAERTGGTYSTLKVQPAELEDSGVYFCASSQIRGDNSPLHFGNGTRLTVT.

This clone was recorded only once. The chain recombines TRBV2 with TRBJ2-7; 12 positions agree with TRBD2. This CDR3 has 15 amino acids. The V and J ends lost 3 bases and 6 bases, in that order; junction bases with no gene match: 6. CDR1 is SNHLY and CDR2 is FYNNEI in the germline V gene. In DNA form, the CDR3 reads TGTGCCAGCAGTGAGTTGACTAGCGGGAGAGGCGAGCAGTACTTC. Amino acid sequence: CASSELTSGRGEQYF.

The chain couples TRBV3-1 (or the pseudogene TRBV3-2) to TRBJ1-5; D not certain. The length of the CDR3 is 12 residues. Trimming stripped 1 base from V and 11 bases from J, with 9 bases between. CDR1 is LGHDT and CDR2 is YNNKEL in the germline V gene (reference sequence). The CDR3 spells CASSQASGAQHF. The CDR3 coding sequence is TGTGCCAGCAGCCAAGCATCGGGAGCCCAGCATTTT.

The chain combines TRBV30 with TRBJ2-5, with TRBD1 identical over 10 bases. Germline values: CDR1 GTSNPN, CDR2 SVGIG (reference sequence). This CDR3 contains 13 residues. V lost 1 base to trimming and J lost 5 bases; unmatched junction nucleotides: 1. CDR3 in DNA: TGTGCCTGGAGTGAGGGACAGGGGGAGACCCAGTACTTC. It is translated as CAWSEGQGETQYF.

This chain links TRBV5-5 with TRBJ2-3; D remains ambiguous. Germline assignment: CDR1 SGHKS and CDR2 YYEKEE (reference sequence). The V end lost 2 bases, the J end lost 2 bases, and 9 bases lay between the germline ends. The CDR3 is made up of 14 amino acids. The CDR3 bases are TGTGCCAGCAGCTTCATGCCTAACACAGATACGCAGTATTTT. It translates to CASSFMPNTDTQYF.

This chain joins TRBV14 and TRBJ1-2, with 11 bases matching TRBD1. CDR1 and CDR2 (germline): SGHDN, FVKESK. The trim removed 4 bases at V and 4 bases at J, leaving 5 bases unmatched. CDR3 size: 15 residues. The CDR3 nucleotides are TGTGCCAGCAGCCGTCTAGGACAGGGGGCCTATGGCTACACCTTC. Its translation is CASSRLGQGAYGYTF.

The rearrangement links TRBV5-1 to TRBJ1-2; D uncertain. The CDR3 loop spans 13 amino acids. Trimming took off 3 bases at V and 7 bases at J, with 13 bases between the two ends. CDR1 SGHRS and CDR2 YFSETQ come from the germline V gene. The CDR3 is CASSSAPTSGYTF. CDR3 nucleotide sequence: TGCGCCAGCAGCTCGGCCCCGACAAGTGGCTACACCTTC.